Shown below are 5 T cell receptor beta chains from a single sample sequenced in a study of T-cell reconstitution after alpha-beta-depleted transplantation in children. Library preparation (for TCRbeta) was performed with unique molecular identifiers. Via MiXCR, TCRdb re-called the PCR reads, giving one row per CDR3 protein. The data show around 480,000 distinct CDR3 sequences, around a third seen once. Sequences were derived from PBMCs from the stem cell graft donor, sampled from the stem cell graft. The receptors were gathered from a human donor who donated a stem cell graft to a child with aplastic anemia.

The genes are TRBV20-1 and TRBJ1-1; maybe TRBD1 (6 bases). Germline V gene lookup returns CDR1 DFQATT and CDR2 SNEGSKA (reference sequence). With 0 bases removed from V and 5 bases from J, the gap between germline ends came to 22 bases. This CDR3 spans 17 amino acids. The CDR3 DNA reads as TGCAGTGCTAGAGATTTCCGGGGGGGGCGAGATTGGACTGAAGCTTTCTTT. Translation: CSARDFRGGRDWTEAFF.

The chain joins TRBV18 to TRBJ2-3; TRBD2 is a possible D gene (5 bases). CDR1 is KGHSH and CDR2 is LQKENI in the germline V gene. V lost 3 bases and J 2 bases, leaving 15 bases between the germline ends. This CDR3 comprises 16 residues. The CDR3 sequence: CASSPGILPSTDTQYF. CDR3 DNA: TGTGCCAGCTCACCCGGGATCCTACCCTCCACAGATACGCAGTATTTT.

This clonotype appeared a few times. The V gene is TRBV7-9, the J gene TRBJ1-6; 9 positions match TRBD1. The CDR3 extends over 14 amino acids. V was pared by 7 bases and J by 5 bases, with 3 bases of the junction left unmatched. The germline gives CDR1 SEHNR, CDR2 FQNEAQ (reference sequence). CDR3 sequence: CASTGTGNNSPLHF. CDR3 bases: TGTGCCAGCACCGGGACAGGGAATAATTCACCCCTCCACTTT.

This clonotype was detected a few times. The chain recombines TRBV5-1 with TRBJ1-2; TRBD1 agrees at 8 bases. J lost 3 bases, V lost 5 bases, and 6 bases had no gene match. The germline gives CDR1 SGHRS, CDR2 YFSETQ. This CDR3 has 14 amino acids. CDR3 protein: CASSFQGAYYGYTF. The CDR3 DNA is TGCGCCAGCAGTTTCCAGGGGGCTTACTATGGCTACACCTTC.

The CDR3 sequence: CASSRLAGDVNEQFF. CDR3 nucleotides: TGCGCCAGCAGCAGACTAGCGGGAGACGTCAATGAGCAGTTCTTC. This chain connects TRBV5-1 to TRBJ2-1; 12 bases align to TRBD2. V lost 4 bases to trimming and J lost 6 bases; unmatched junction nucleotides: 5. Per germline, CDR1 SGHRS and CDR2 YFSETQ. This CDR3 region has 15 residues.